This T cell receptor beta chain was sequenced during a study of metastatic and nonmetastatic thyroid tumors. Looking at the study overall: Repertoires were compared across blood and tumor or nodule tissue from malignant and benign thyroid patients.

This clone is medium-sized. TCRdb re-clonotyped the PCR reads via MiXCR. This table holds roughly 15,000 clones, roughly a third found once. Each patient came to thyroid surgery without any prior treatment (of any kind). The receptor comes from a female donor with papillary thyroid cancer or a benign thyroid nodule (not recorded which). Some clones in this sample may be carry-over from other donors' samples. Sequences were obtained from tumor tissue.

The CDR3 nucleotides read TGTGCCAGCCAGACAGGCGACTATAATTCACCCCTCCACTTT. It codes for CASQTGDYNSPLHF. The chain links TRBV6-1 to TRBJ1-6; the D gene is possibly TRBD1 (6 bases). In germline, CDR1 is MNHNS, CDR2 SASEGT. The CDR3 sequence is 14 residues long. The V end was cut by 8 bases, the J end by 3 bases, with 11 bases between.